One sample yielded the 32 T cell receptor beta chains listed below, sequenced in a study of T cells after yellow fever vaccination. MiXCR, applied by TCRdb to the 5' RACE reads, yields one record per CDR3 protein. The sample lists some 120,000 distinct CDR3 sequences; 13% to 15% were seen once. The material sequenced was CD8+ T cells sorted from PBMCs, taken 5 days after the yellow fever booster vaccination. These receptors originate from a man aged 18-30 years who received the YFV17D yellow fever vaccine.

J is TRBJ2-3 and V is TRBV9, with a possible D match to TRBD1 (5 bases). V lost 4 bases and J 6 bases, leaving 9 bases between the germline ends. Germline CDR1 SGDLS, CDR2 YYNGEE. CDR3 size: 12 residues. The CDR3 sequence is CASSPGLDTQYF. The CDR3 region has the DNA TGTGCCAGCAGCCCAGGGTTGGATACGCAGTATTTT.

This clonotype has only a few counts. The DNA for the CDR3 is TGTGCCATCGGGAGACAAGAGACCCAGTACTTC. The encoded protein is CAIGRQETQYF. The rearrangement joins TRBV7-9 to TRBJ2-5; the D gene is possibly TRBD2 (6 bases). The CDR3 runs to 11 residues. Trimming removed 10 bases at V and 2 bases at J, with 8 bases between. Germline-derived CDR1 and CDR2 are SEHNR and FQNEAQ (reference sequence).

J is TRBJ2-1 and V is TRBV7-6; 7 bases align to TRBD2. The CDR3 consists of 14 residues. The trim removed 4 bases at V and 8 bases at J, leaving 8 bases unmatched. CDR1 SGHVS and CDR2 FNYEAQ come from the germline V gene. CDR3 coding DNA: TGTGCCAGCAGCTCCATGGGGGGGGGATATGAGCAGTTCTTC. Amino acid sequence: CASSSMGGGYEQFF.

The chain joins TRBV12-3 or TRBV12-4 to TRBJ2-5; the match to TRBD2 covers 14 bases. The J segment lost 4 bases and the V segment lost 0 bases, leaving 7 bases of the junction unmatched. The CDR3 is 18 amino acids. The CDR3 DNA reads as TGTGCCAGCAGTTTAGCCGGGACTAGCGGGGGAGTTATAGAGACCCAGTACTTC. It translates to CASSLAGTSGGVIETQYF.

The chain combines TRBV18 with TRBJ2-7, with 10 bases lining up with TRBD1. After removal of 6 bases from V and 7 bases from J, the junction contained 9 bases not matched to a gene. Germline values: CDR1 KGHSH, CDR2 LQKENI. The length of the CDR3 is 14 residues. The CDR3: CASSRDRGSREQYV. Here the CDR3 DNA reads TGTGCCAGCTCGCGGGACAGGGGATCGAGAGAGCAGTACGTC.

This clonotype was detected only once. The chain has TRBV18 and TRBJ2-4; a possible D gene is TRBD2 (5 bases). CDR3 length equals 15 residues. Germline V CDR1 and CDR2: KGHSH, LQKENI. The V end was cut by 6 bases, the J end by 7 bases, with 19 bases between. The CDR3 loop is CASSPTDGVMNIQYF. The CDR3 DNA is TGTGCCAGCTCGCCGACGGACGGGGTCATGAACATTCAGTACTTC.

This clonotype came up a few times. The rearrangement uses TRBV11-2 and TRBJ2-7; TRBD2 matches 9 bases. The V and J ends lost 4 bases and 0 bases, in that order; junction bases with no gene match: 7. The germline gives CDR1 SGHAT, CDR2 FQNNGV. The CDR3 is made up of 16 amino acids. The CDR3: CASSSRDSGGSYEQYF. CDR3 coding DNA: TGTGCCAGCAGCTCCCGGGATAGCGGGGGCTCCTACGAGCAGTACTTC. Full variable domain (outside the CDR3, taken from reference TRBV11-2 and TRBJ2-7): EAGVAQSPRYKIIEKRQSVAFWCNPISGHATLYWYQQILGQGPKLLIQFQNNGVVDDSQLPKDRFSAERLKGVDSTLKIQPAKLEDSAVYLCASSSRDSGGSYEQYFGPGTRLTVT.

CDR3 coding DNA: TGTGCCAGCAGCCCCACTCGAGGGGGAGGACCCGGGGAGCTGTTTTTT. Translation: CASSPTRGGGPGELFF. The chain joins TRBV6-5 to TRBJ2-2; perhaps D is TRBD1 or TRBD2 (6 bases each). The V and J ends lost 6 bases and 6 bases respectively, with 20 bases between them. This CDR3 region has 16 residues. CDR1 MNHEY and CDR2 SVGAGI come from the germline V gene.

This rearrangement joins TRBV4-1 to TRBJ1-5; TRBD1 might be the D (5 bases). V was cut by 4 bases and J by 3 bases, with 13 bases left in between. This CDR3 has 15 amino acids. From germline, CDR1 is MGHRA and CDR2 YSYEKL. CDR3 nucleotide sequence: TGCGCCAGCAGCCGCTTGCTCGGGGCCAATCAGCCCCAGCATTTT. It codes for CASSRLLGANQPQHF.

This clonotype has only a few counts. This chain uses TRBV19 with TRBJ1-1; D gene unclear. CDR1 and CDR2 from the germline V gene are LNHDA and SQIVND (reference sequence). V dropped 7 bases and J dropped 0 bases, with 9 bases sitting between them. The CDR3 is 13 residues long. The CDR3 sequence: CASMLQMNTEAFF. CDR3 nucleotide sequence: TGTGCCAGTATGCTGCAGATGAACACTGAAGCTTTCTTT.

This clonotype was recorded at least ten times. The chain couples TRBV4-2 to TRBJ2-1, with 8 bases aligning to TRBD2. Trimming removed 5 bases from V and 0 bases from J; junction bases left unmatched: 6. The CDR3 runs 16 residues. Germline assignment: CDR1 LGHNA and CDR2 YNFKEQ. This CDR3 is CASSGGGISSYNEQFF. In DNA form, the CDR3 reads TGTGCCAGCAGCGGCGGGGGGATAAGCTCCTACAATGAGCAGTTCTTC.

This clonotype was seen more than once but under ten times. CDR3: CASSLAATGSDTQYF. CDR3 bases: TGCGCCAGCAGCTTGGCTGCGACAGGGTCAGATACGCAGTATTTT. V gene TRBV5-1 combines with J gene TRBJ2-3; TRBD1 matches 7 bases. The germline V gene has CDR1 SGHRS and CDR2 YFSETQ. The junction had 5 bases not matched to a gene; V was cut back by 0 bases and J by 4 bases. The CDR3 extends over 15 amino acids.

This clonotype was counted only a few times. The rearrangement uses TRBV7-9 and TRBJ2-7; D uncertain. The V end lost 5 bases, the J end lost 1 base, and 12 bases lay between the germline ends. The CDR3 contains 14 residues. Germline CDR1 and CDR2: SEHNR and FQNEAQ (reference sequence). The CDR3 sequence is CASSASVPSYEQYF. The CDR3 region has the DNA TGTGCCAGCAGCGCATCAGTCCCGTCCTACGAGCAGTACTTC.

The chain combines TRBV5-5 with TRBJ2-3; no clear D gene. Germline V lookup: CDR1 SGHKS, CDR2 YYEKEE (reference sequence). V was cut by 0 bases and J by 0 bases, with 11 bases left in between. The CDR3 is made up of 16 amino acids. The CDR3 reads CASSLETGFSTDTQYF. CDR3 DNA sequence: TGTGCCAGCAGCTTGGAGACGGGCTTTAGCACAGATACGCAGTATTTT. The whole variable domain, remainder taken from reference TRBV5-5 and TRBJ2-3, is DAGVTQSPTHLIKTRGQQVTLRCSPISGHKSVSWYQQVLGQGPQFIFQYYEKEERGRGNFPDRFSARQFPNYSSELNVNALLLGDSALYLCASSLETGFSTDTQYFGPGTRLTVL.

The chain recombines TRBV11-2 with TRBJ2-3; D not resolved. This CDR3 region has 13 residues. Trimming stripped 1 base from V and 8 bases from J, with 10 bases between. CDR1 is SGHAT and CDR2 is FQNNGV in the germline V gene. In nucleotides, the CDR3 is TGTGCCAGCAGCTTAGGCTTCAAGGGTACGCAGTATTTT. Translating it yields CASSLGFKGTQYF.

In this sample, this clonotype turned up a few times. This rearrangement joins TRBV21-1 to TRBJ2-2; no DNA check was done on the table's D call, TRBD1. TRBV21-1 has pseudogene status. The CDR3 is 16 residues long. The CDR3: CASSNEQGANTGELFF. CDR3 DNA sequence: TGTGCCAGCAGCAACGAACAGGGTGCGAACACCGGGGAGCTGTTTTTT.

The chain is built from TRBV9 and TRBJ2-3; perhaps TRBD2 as D (5 bases). The V gene lost 0 bases and the J gene lost 6 bases, with 23 bases spanning the gap. Germline loops: CDR1 SGDLS, CDR2 YYNGEE. The CDR3 is made up of 18 amino acids. CDR3 sequence (DNA): TGTGCCAGCAGCGTAGAAGGAGGAGAACTGTCTCTGTCGGATACGCAGTATTTT. Its protein is CASSVEGGELSLSDTQYF.

This clonotype was seen more than once but under ten times. This rearrangement joins TRBV24-1 to TRBJ2-3, with 8 bases lining up with TRBD2. Trimming cost V 9 bases and J 0 bases; bases outside gene matches: 10. The CDR3 has 16 residues. Germline V CDR1 and CDR2: KGHDR, SFDVKD. CDR3 sequence: CATSAGGAVSTDTQYF. CDR3 sequence (DNA): TGTGCCACCTCAGCCGGGGGGGCGGTGAGCACAGATACGCAGTATTTT.

This clonotype was detected a few times. This sequence joins TRBV9 and TRBJ2-2; 13 positions match TRBD2. Germline CDR1 SGDLS, CDR2 YYNGEE. V was clipped by 4 bases and J by 2 bases; unmatched bases: 5. The CDR3 covers 17 residues. CDR3 sequence (DNA): TGTGCCAGCAGCCAGGGACTAGCGGGGCCAAACACCGGGGAGCTGTTTTTT. Its protein product is CASSQGLAGPNTGELFF. Drawing the rest from reference TRBV9 and TRBJ2-2, the complete variable domain is DSGVTQTPKHLITATGQRVTLRCSPRSGDLSVYWYQQSLDQGLQFLIQYYNGEERAKGNILERFSAQQFPDLHSELNLSSLELGDSALYFCASSQGLAGPNTGELFFGEGSRLTVL.

This clonotype was observed a handful of times. J is TRBJ1-3 and V is TRBV11-1; a weak D match, TRBD1 (5 bases). Germline CDR1 and CDR2: SGHAT and FQDESV (reference sequence). Trimming pared 3 bases from V and 3 bases from J, leaving 15 bases between. The CDR3 loop spans 16 amino acids. CDR3 bases: TGTGCCAGCAGCTTCACCAGCTTCGACAGTGGAAACACCATATATTTT. This encodes CASSFTSFDSGNTIYF.

This clonotype was seen only a few times. V and J are TRBV6-2 or TRBV6-3 and TRBJ1-5; D remains unclear. V lost 6 bases, J lost 0 bases, and 3 bases lay in between. The CDR3 is 12 amino acids. CDR1 is MNHEY, CDR2 SVGEGT, per germline. The chain's CDR3 is CASRISNQPQHF. As DNA, the CDR3 is TGTGCCAGCAGAATTAGCAATCAGCCCCAGCATTTT.

The rearrangement links TRBV6-5 to TRBJ2-5; 13 nucleotides agree with TRBD2. J lost 3 bases, V lost 0 bases, and 4 bases had no gene match. This CDR3 has 17 residues. The germline V gene encodes CDR1 MNHEY and CDR2 SVGAGI. As DNA, the CDR3 is TGTGCCAGCAGTTACTCGCGGGGACTAGCGGGGAAAGAGACCCAGTACTTC. Protein: CASSYSRGLAGKETQYF.

CDR3 bases: TGTGCCAGCAGCTTAACTAGCGGGGATTCATCCTACAATGAGCAGTTCTTC. Translated: CASSLTSGDSSYNEQFF. The chain combines TRBV6-6 with TRBJ2-1; 10 nucleotides line up with TRBD2. The CDR3 has 17 amino acids. Germline CDR1 MNHNY, CDR2 SVGAGI (reference sequence). The V gene end was trimmed by 6 bases and the J gene end by 1 base; junction bases not matched to a gene: 9.

This chain joins TRBV7-9 and TRBJ2-5; 9 nucleotides match TRBD2. Germline V gives CDR1 SEHNR, CDR2 FQNEAQ (reference sequence). The trim removed 5 bases at V and 5 bases at J, leaving 6 bases unmatched. The CDR3 totals 14 residues. The CDR3 DNA follows: TGTGCCAGCAGCCCGAGCGGGGGGACCGAGACCCAGTACTTC. Amino acids: CASSPSGGTETQYF.

This clonotype has a single count. The chain couples TRBV16 to TRBJ2-1; no definite D call. In germline, CDR1 is KGHSY, CDR2 FQNENV. The CDR3 contains 11 residues. V lost 4 bases to trimming and J lost 6 bases, with 4 bases between them. The CDR3 spells CASSRSNEQFF. The CDR3 DNA reads as TGTGCCAGCAGCCGAAGCAATGAGCAGTTCTTC.

The chain joins TRBV7-2 to TRBJ2-2; TRBD2 matches at 15 bases. The germline gives CDR1 SGHTA, CDR2 FQGNSA. Trimming took 4 bases from V and 9 from J; bases not matched to a gene: 9. This CDR3 spans 17 amino acids. The CDR3 DNA sequence: TGTGCCAGCAGCTCACGGACTAGCGGGGGGGGATACCGGGAGCTGTTTTTT. It codes for CASSSRTSGGGYRELFF.

The chain has TRBV4-3 and TRBJ2-5, with 9 positions matching TRBD2. Looked up from germline, CDR1 is LGHNA and CDR2 is YSLEER. The CDR3 totals 15 residues. Trimming cost V 1 base and J 5 bases; bases outside gene matches: 5. CDR3 in DNA: TGCGCCAGCAGCCAAGTCGGCGGGGGGGCGGAGACCCAGTACTTC. This gives the protein CASSQVGGGAETQYF.

V usage is TRBV29-1 and J usage is TRBJ1-1; a weak D match, TRBD1 (5 bases). Per the germline V gene, CDR1 is SQVTM and CDR2 is ANQGSEA. The CDR3 runs 13 residues. Trimming removed 7 bases at V and 1 base at J, with 13 bases between. The CDR3 nucleotides are TGCAGCGCGTCAGGGATTAGGAACACTGAAGCTTTCTTT. Translation: CSASGIRNTEAFF.

The sample holds many counts of this clonotype. The V gene is TRBV7-9, the J gene TRBJ2-3; 8 bases match TRBD2. The ends lost 5 bases at V and 4 bases at J; junction bases unmatched: 8. The CDR3 consists of 15 residues. Germline values: CDR1 SEHNR, CDR2 FQNEAQ (reference sequence). As DNA, the CDR3 is TGTGCCAGCAGCGGACCCGGGACTAGGTCAGATACGCAGTATTTT. Translating it yields CASSGPGTRSDTQYF.

This clonotype was found a few times. This chain links TRBV9 with TRBJ2-5; 7 bases map to TRBD2. J lost 5 bases, V lost 0 bases, and 10 bases had no gene match. CDR3 length: 16 amino acids. Germline V gene data show CDR1 as SGDLS and CDR2 as YYNGEE. The DNA for the CDR3 is TGTGCCAGCAGCGTAGGAAGTGGCGGGGGAGGCGAGACCCAGTACTTC. It translates to CASSVGSGGGGETQYF.

This clonotype was seen only a few times. This chain connects TRBV10-2 to TRBJ1-5; TRBD1 might be the D (5 bases). The CDR3 is 14 amino acids. The V gene's germline CDR1 is WSHSY and CDR2 SAAADI. Trimming took 4 bases from V and 7 from J, leaving 14 bases between them. The CDR3 region has the DNA TGCGCCAGCAGTGCTACCGGGGGTAGCCAGCCCCAGCATTTT. Translation: CASSATGGSQPQHF.

The rearrangement uses TRBV7-6 and TRBJ2-5, with 7 bases lining up with TRBD1. J lost 2 bases, V lost 1 base, and 7 bases had no gene match. This CDR3 region has 16 residues. Germline assignment: CDR1 SGHVS and CDR2 FNYEAQ. CDR3 DNA: TGTGCCAGCAGCTTAGGGGACAGACCTCATCAAGAGACCCAGTACTTC. It translates to CASSLGDRPHQETQYF.